The clone carrying this TCR beta chain was observed a handful of times. What it binds is unknown. This entry belongs to a study of shared clonotypes between healthy human individuals. Study conclusions and caveats: Of the naive CD4 clonotypes, approximately 5% were shared across a handful of donors.

With 2 bases removed from V and 5 bases from J, the gap between germline ends came to 2 bases. In germline, CDR1 is SGHAT, CDR2 FQNNGV. The CDR3 spans 11 residues. Method: immunoSEQ multiplex PCR; TCRdb's copy keeps in-frame clones and lacks some. The data show hundreds of thousands of clones, with about 74% seen just once and 1.5% to 2% held by the top ten. The sequencing sample was made of memory CD4+ T cells sorted from blood. Stated subset: CD45RA-negative fraction. The clonotype was recovered from a woman aged 25 to 39 in good health. This chain uses TRBV11-2 with TRBJ2-3; D not certain. In nucleotides, the CDR3 is TGTGCCAGCAGCTTACAAGATACGCAGTATTTT. It translates to CASSLQDTQYF.